The subject of this entry is one T cell receptor (beta chain). Its binding antigen is unknown. Base qualities are not at hand, and no much larger clone is one base apart. Receptor amplification or capture employed the immunoSEQ multiplex PCR assay. For the multiplex PCR, a mixture combining 60 forward primers for TCR Vbeta segments and 13 reverse primers for TCR Jbeta segments was used. A multiplex PCR assay on genomic DNA amplified the CDR3 region of rearranged TCR beta genes. The amplified TCR beta libraries were sequenced on the Illumina HiSeq System as 87-base-pair reads. Per the original workflow: A later analysis counted 65 million to 90 million unique TCR beta chains across the 600 to 850 repertoires, and around 12 million of these chains were shared by at least two donors. Raw reads were error-corrected and collapsed into unique sequences with a nearest-neighbor algorithm that merged closely related sequences to remove PCR and sequencing errors. To assign V, D and J gene segments, CDR3 sequences were aligned to IMGT reference sequences. For a sequence to be retained, at least a six-nucleotide match to both a V gene segment and a J gene segment was required. Rearrangements were classified as productive when the CDR3 lacked stop codons and remained in frame with V and J, and all other rearrangements were classified as non-productive. CDR3 was defined by IMGT convention, running from the second conserved V-encoded cysteine to the conserved J-encoded phenylalanine. The earlier analysis of approximately 500 of the donors excluded sequences that lacked an unambiguous match to a single V gene segment. In an earlier analysis of about 590 of the donors, a V segment was called functional when productive rearrangements were above 56.7%, and segregating when the standard deviation between donors exceeded 5%. To diagnose cytomegalovirus status from the catalog of TCR beta chain sequences, a statistical classification framework was built. A later analysis assigned V and J genes by comparing TCR nucleotide sequences with IMGT/GENE-DB human TR gene sequences. A later analysis assigned CDR3 sequences and most-parsimonious VDJ recombination scenarios with the TCRdist pipeline. In a later analysis, each TCR beta chain was defined by its CDR3 amino acid sequence together with its V-gene family, and reads without a unique V-gene family were excluded. In a later analysis, 500 to 650 highly shared, low-generation-probability nucleotide sequences were removed to address suspected cross-contamination and a sequencing artifact. In a later analysis, a clonal expansion index for each public chain was calculated from normalized within-repertoire ranks of inferred template counts. In a later analysis, generation probabilities were computed using a VDJ recombination model fitted to out-of-frame rearrangements, and the results were checked against IGoR. A later analysis scored TCR-TCR, TCR-HLA and TCR-CMV co-occurrence with hypergeometric tests, applying a repertoire-size bias correction to TCR pairs. To estimate false discovery rates, a later analysis permuted the HLA or CMV assignments 20 times. A later analysis grouped co-occurring TCRs with DBSCAN, adding TCRdist sequence similarity when clustering within HLA-allele-positive subsets. Repertoires with fewer than 30,000 or more than 120,000 public chains, plus five repertoires with anomalous nucleotide sharing, were excluded from co-occurrence clustering. Drawn from immuneACCESS, this table holds only the in-frame rearrangements with V and J called that TCRdb kept. Clones are partly lost; checked studies trace under half to an unresolved V gene and leave the rest unexplained. V, J and clone size derive from that table, while D and trimming were established from the DNA sequence. The sample table contains approximately 150,000 clones; only one count was recorded for 70% to 80% of them. Around 6.5% of the sample comes from the top ten.

This sample is drawn from a study of cytomegalovirus exposure and HLA in healthy donors (TCRdb year 2017). About the study as a whole: An earlier analysis of around 600 of the donors reported 250 to 300 Gb of sequence data and 120 million or so unique TCR beta sequences from about 179 million T cells. The study was designed to test whether signatures of past pathogen exposure could be identified by cataloging public T cell receptors. Alongside the repertoire data, information on donor age, sex, ethnicity and CMV serostatus was compiled. In the later analysis, no new phenotypic data were used to find candidate immune exposures; instead, reliance was placed on TCR beta sequences and their occurrence across donors. Roughly 5 DR-DQ haplotypes were handled as single units for association and clustering because linkage in the cohort was strong. The study profiled the T cell repertoires of 500 to 800 subjects by immunosequencing and related them to cytomegalovirus serostatus. All discovery cohort repertoires had been generated using a single sequencing platform. Of the 350 to 400 genotyped donors, 81% fell in the genetic ancestry cluster associated with self-reported Caucasian donors. An early release covering 550 to 650 HLA-typed donors comprised approximately 290 gigabases of sequencing data and 65 million to 100 million unique TCR sequences. Along with the 666-subject first cohort, a separate validation cohort of over a hundred different subjects was used. Genome-wide SNP genotypes for about three fifths of the roughly 700 donors were used in a later genetic analysis, which treated that subset as a discovery cohort. Typing coverage differed by locus: A, B, C, DRB1 and DQB1 were typed in roughly 620-630 donors, DQA1 in about 510, DPA1 in roughly 590, and DPB1 in 472. A later analysis re-analyzed previously published TCR beta repertoires from 550 to 700 donors and added high-resolution HLA genotyping to study TCR occurrence patterns. The study combined high-throughput TCR immunosequencing, statistical association of individual TCRs with disease status, and machine learning to predict cytomegalovirus infection status. Among 350 to 400 genotyped donors of the cohort, an average of around 240,000 unique TCR beta nucleotide sequences were sequenced per donor, roughly a sixth of them non-productive. Class I and class II HLA loci were covered by the typing at four-digit resolution. To decide whether each TCR beta V gene segment behaved as functional or pseudogenic, an earlier analysis of some 600 of the donors relied on high-throughput TCR beta sequencing. Overall results and qualifications from the work: Strong co-occurrence of HLA alleles, especially DR and DQ, made assigning TCR associations to individual alleles difficult. Because the 87-base-pair reads could not distinguish some IMGT-functional V segments, including TRBV6-2 and TRBV6-3, those segments were excluded. Because counts were too low, seventeen rarely observed V segments, including chromosome 9 orphons, were excluded from the earlier analysis of 587 of the donors. A later analysis reported that several top co-occurrence clusters appeared linked to parvovirus B19, influenza, CMV and Epstein-Barr virus. The study gave a list of 150 to 200 TCR beta chains associated with cytomegalovirus. According to the authors, the approach could potentially be generalized to other disease states and immunological phenotypes. Sequencing depth was assumed to be roughly uniform across donors in the presence/absence analyses, though that assumption may not hold. Most CMV-associated TCR beta chains appeared to be HLA-restricted in a later analysis, and the HLA associations seemed to be driven largely by CMV exposure. An association between a missense DCLRE1C variant and V-gene and J-gene trimming of TCR beta chains was found in a later genetic analysis and replicated in an independent cohort. Correlated functional status among segregating V segments might reflect linkage disequilibrium, but an unknown experimental factor could not be ruled out. A group of highly shared sequence variants was considered likely to be a technical artifact of the sequencing pipeline. At a false discovery rate of 0.05, a later analysis linked about 16,000 TCR beta sequences to specific HLA alleles. In a later analysis, HLA-associated TCR beta chains showed more clonal expansion and lower generation probabilities than non-associated chains that were equally common. A later analysis found that TCR association rates varied across HLA loci, with DRB1 alleles showing the most associated TCRs and HLA-C alleles the fewest. Compared with the roughly 720-donor mean, donors in an Asian-associated ancestry cluster had fewer N-insertions in productive TCRs, according to a later genetic analysis. Only TCR beta chains were sequenced in this cohort, and the absence of alpha or paired-chain data limited detectable features. The classifier was reported to diagnose cytomegalovirus status with high specificity and sensitivity in both the original cohort and the validation cohort. An earlier analysis of roughly 570 of the donors showed that most TCR beta V segments appeared in productive rearrangements either about 90% or about 30% of the time, which broadly matched IMGT annotations. For the cohort, immune exposure information was limited to CMV serostatus. Most TCR sequences were seen in very few donors, while some public TCRs were found in many individuals. A few of the identified cytomegalovirus-associated TCR beta chains were confirmed in vitro to be specific for cytomegalovirus antigens. HLA typing was unavailable for some donors at each locus, so association tests used only the typed subset. A further reported finding was that TCR beta sequences accurately predicted the HLA-A and HLA-B alleles for most subjects in the first cohort.

Looking up the germline V gene (reference sequence) yields CDR1 LNHNV and CDR2 YYDKDF. Taken from cysteine to phenylalanine, the CDR3 has 14 residues. Just CDR3 DNA is preserved here, 42 bases in frame from base 1. The trim is 5 bases for V and 3 bases for J, with a gap of 14 bases between the germline ends. The cohort comprised hundreds of healthy bone marrow donors. All cohort members were sampled while nominally healthy, although unrecorded immune exposures were likely present. The donor was CMV seropositive and was included in the group of 250 to 350 seropositive cohort members. Every donor gave a peripheral blood sample, and the peripheral blood mononuclear cells from that sample were used for TCR beta sequencing. The Qiagen DNeasy Blood Extraction Kit was used to extract genomic DNA from the blood cell samples.

The receptor's source is a man over 45 in good health and CMV-seropositive. The sequencing input was PBMCs. Here the chain combines TRBV15 and TRBJ2-7; the D gene is perhaps TRBD1, from 5 matching bases. At the DNA level, the sequence is TGTGCCACCAGCGACCGACAGTTATTCTACGAGCAGTACTTC. It codes for CATSDRQLFYEQYF.